Below, 17 T cell receptor beta chains from the same sample are listed, as sequenced in a study of regulatory T cells in long-lasting Graves disease. Arm-PCR of CDR3 regions and iRepertoire HTBI primers were the basis on which TCR beta libraries were built. TCRdb reprocessed the multiplex PCR reads via MiXCR and lists one record per CDR3 protein. The sample gives approximately 400,000 distinct CDR3 sequences, roughly 15% of which show up once; about 24% is in the top ten. Time point: newly diagnosed GD, antithyroid drugs for less than 3 months. From PBMCs, RNA was extracted and then used to make the TCR library. The sample consisted of peripheral blood mononuclear cells (PBMCs), taken at new diagnosis, from a patient treated with antithyroid drugs. These receptors originate from a female donor with Graves disease.

This clonotype showed up just once. The chain has TRBV30 and TRBJ2-1; the D gene could be TRBD1 or TRBD2 (6 bases each). The J call may be in error: the DNA end matches TRBJ2-7 better. CDR3 length: 12 residues. Germline lookup yields CDR1 GTSNPN and CDR2 SVGIG (reference sequence). Written as DNA, the CDR3 is TGTGCCTGGAGCAGCCAGGGGAGGTTGCAGTACTTC. Amino acids: CAWSSQGRLQYF.

The rearrangement joins TRBV5-5 to TRBJ1-1; 12 bases map to TRBD1. Trimming took 4 bases from V and 3 from J; bases not matched to a gene: 7. The CDR3 covers 16 residues. Germline V gene sequence: CDR1 SGHKS, CDR2 YYEKEE (reference sequence). The CDR3 DNA sequence: TGTGCCAGCAGCCTTCCGGGACAGGGGGCGCACACTGAAGCTTTCTTT. Residues: CASSLPGQGAHTEAFF.

The sample holds many counts of this clonotype. V gene TRBV13 combines with J gene TRBJ1-1; possible D gene TRBD1, 6 bases. Trimming shortened V by 5 bases and J by 4 bases, and 26 bases separated the two germline ends. The germline V gene has CDR1 PRHDT and CDR2 FYEKMQ (reference sequence). The CDR3 has 18 residues. The CDR3 bases are TGTGCCAGCAGCGGGGGGACCCTGGGGGCCTTTTTTGGCACTGAAGCTTTCTTT. Protein: CASSGGTLGAFFGTEAFF.

This clonotype was detected many times. This chain uses TRBV20-1 with TRBJ2-1, with 10 bases matching TRBD1. The CDR3 spans 16 residues. V was clipped by 6 bases and J by 8 bases; unmatched bases: 16. The germline gives CDR1 DFQATT, CDR2 SNEGSKA (reference sequence). DNA for the CDR3: TGCAGTGCCCCCGGACAGGGGGGAATTCGGACCGATGAGCAGTTCTTC. Its translation: CSAPGQGGIRTDEQFF.

This clonotype was detected a few times. The V and J genes are TRBV5-4 and TRBJ2-3; D tentatively reads TRBD1 or TRBD2 (5 bases each). The last part of the DNA fits TRBJ2-7 better; the J call may be wrong. CDR1 and CDR2 from the germline V gene are SGHNT and YYREEE (reference sequence). This CDR3 contains 15 residues. DNA for the CDR3: TGTGCCAGCAGCTATGGGGACGGCGGCTCCTACGAGCAGTACTTC. This encodes CASSYGDGGSYEQYF.

As concerns this clonotype: A much more abundant neighbour one base away suggests this may be a read error. The rearrangement joins TRBV5-4 to TRBJ1-6, with 7 bases lining up with TRBD1. J was trimmed by 8 bases and V by 3 bases; bases with no gene match: 5. The V gene's germline CDR1 is SGHNT and CDR2 YYREEE (reference sequence). The CDR3 consists of 14 residues. This chain's CDR3 is CASSWKGADSPLHF. CDR3 coding DNA: TGTGCCAGCAGCTGGAAGGGGGCGGATTCACCCCTCCACTTT.

This clonotype was recorded many times. The V call is TRBV6-1, the J call TRBJ1-6; the D gene is possibly TRBD1 (6 bases). Germline CDR1 MNHNS, CDR2 SASEGT. The V and J ends lost 10 bases and 10 bases respectively, with 17 bases between them. This CDR3 contains 13 residues. The CDR3 region is CATLPTGNSPLHF. Here the CDR3 DNA reads TGTGCCACCTTACCCACAGGGAACTCACCCCTCCACTTT.

At least ten counts were recorded for this clonotype. This chain joins TRBV27 and TRBJ2-7, with D tentatively TRBD1 or TRBD2 (5 bases each). Germline CDR1 MNHEY, CDR2 SMNVEV (reference sequence). The CDR3 is 15 residues long. The V end was cut by 0 bases, the J end by 3 bases, with 12 bases between. The CDR3 DNA reads as TGTGCCAGCAGTTTATCGCCCGGGACGATCTACGAGCAGTACTTC. Residues: CASSLSPGTIYEQYF.

In this sample, this clonotype turned up many times. The gene calls are TRBV6-2 or TRBV6-3 and TRBJ1-3; D is ambiguous. Trimming shortened V by 5 bases and J by 4 bases, and 9 bases separated the two germline ends. There are 13 residues in the CDR3. CDR1 and CDR2 from the germline V gene are MNHEY and SVGEGT. CDR3 nucleotides: TGTGCCAGCAGTCCGGCCGTCGGAAACACCATATATTTT. It specifies CASSPAVGNTIYF.

The chain recombines TRBV6-2 or TRBV6-3 with TRBJ1-1; no clear D gene. With 4 bases removed from V and 7 bases from J, the gap between germline ends came to 10 bases. This CDR3 is 12 amino acids long. From germline, CDR1 is MNHEY and CDR2 SVGEGT. CDR3 DNA: TGTGCCAGCAGTTTCGGGGAAGATGAAGCTTTCTTT. Protein sequence: CASSFGEDEAFF.

The J gene is TRBJ2-7, the V gene TRBV6-2 or TRBV6-3; D possibly corresponds to TRBD2 (5 bases). The length of the CDR3 is 14 residues. CDR1 and CDR2 from the germline V gene are MNHEY and SVGEGT. Trimming took 1 base from V and 1 from J, leaving 8 bases between them. The CDR3 DNA reads TGTGCCAGCAGTTACTTTCGGGGATCCTACGAGCAGTACTTC. Translated, it gives CASSYFRGSYEQYF.

The chain joins TRBV18 to TRBJ2-3; the D gene is possibly TRBD2 (6 bases). The CDR3 totals 14 residues. Trimming cost V 1 base and J 4 bases, with 9 bases left between them. Germline CDR1 reads KGHSH; CDR2 reads LQKENI. CDR3 sequence: CASSPRLAPDTQYF. The DNA of the CDR3 is TGTGCCAGCTCACCACGGCTAGCGCCAGATACGCAGTATTTT.

This clonotype has at least ten counts. The rearrangement uses TRBV12-3 or TRBV12-4 and TRBJ2-3; the match to TRBD2 covers 10 bases. V shed 7 bases, J shed 1 base, and the junction held 17 bases outside the gene matches. The CDR3 has 19 amino acids. CDR3 sequence: CASTHPGLAGVSGTDTQYF. The CDR3 coding sequence is TGTGCCAGCACTCACCCGGGGCTAGCGGGAGTCAGTGGCACAGATACGCAGTATTTT.

This clonotype occurred a few times. The chain employs TRBV7-9 and TRBJ2-1; D tentatively reads TRBD1 or TRBD2 (5 bases each). The CDR3 contains 14 residues. Germline V lookup: CDR1 SEHNR, CDR2 FQNEAQ (reference sequence). Trimming pared 1 base from V and 8 bases from J, leaving 12 bases between. The CDR3 sequence is CASSLVGWDDEQFF. The CDR3 DNA follows: TGTGCCAGCAGCTTAGTGGGATGGGACGATGAGCAGTTCTTC.

This clonotype was found many times. For the CDR3, the DNA is TGCGCCAGCAGCAAATCCGGGACAGCGATTCGATCCTACAATGAGCAGTTCTTC. Protein product: CASSKSGTAIRSYNEQFF. This chain connects TRBV4-1 to TRBJ2-1; 7 bases align to TRBD1. Per germline, CDR1 MGHRA and CDR2 YSYEKL. The length of the CDR3 is 18 residues. J lost 1 base, V lost 5 bases, and 14 bases had no gene match.

This clonotype was counted only a few times. V is TRBV20-1 and J is TRBJ2-2; D uncertain. The germline V gene has CDR1 DFQATT and CDR2 SNEGSKA (reference sequence). The CDR3 covers 14 residues. Trimming removed 8 bases from V and 1 base from J, with 14 bases in between. CDR3 sequence reads: CSSTERKNTGELFF. In nucleotides, the CDR3 is TGCAGTTCCACGGAACGGAAGAACACCGGGGAGCTGTTTTTT.

This clonotype was counted many times. V is TRBV6-2 or TRBV6-3 and J is TRBJ2-4; TRBD2 agrees at 11 bases. Germline lookup yields CDR1 MNHEY and CDR2 SVGEGT. V lost 5 bases, J lost 0 bases, and 9 bases stayed unmatched. This CDR3 contains 18 residues. CDR3 amino acids: CASSPLLAGGLAKNIQYF. The CDR3 DNA reads TGTGCCAGCAGTCCACTGCTAGCGGGAGGATTAGCCAAAAACATTCAGTACTTC.